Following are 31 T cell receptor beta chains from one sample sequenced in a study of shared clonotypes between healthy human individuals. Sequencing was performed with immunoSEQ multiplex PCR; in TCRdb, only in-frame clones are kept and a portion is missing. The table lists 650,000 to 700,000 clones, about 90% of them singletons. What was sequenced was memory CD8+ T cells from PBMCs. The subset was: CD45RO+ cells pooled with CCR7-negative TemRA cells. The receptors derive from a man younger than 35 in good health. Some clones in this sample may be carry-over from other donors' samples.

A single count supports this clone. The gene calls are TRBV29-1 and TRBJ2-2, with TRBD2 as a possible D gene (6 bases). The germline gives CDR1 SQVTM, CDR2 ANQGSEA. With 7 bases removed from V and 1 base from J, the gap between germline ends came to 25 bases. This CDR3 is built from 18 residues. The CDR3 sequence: CSASTWGDPFLNTGELFF. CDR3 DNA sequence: TGCAGCGCCTCAACCTGGGGGGACCCCTTCCTGAACACCGGGGAGCTGTTTTTT.

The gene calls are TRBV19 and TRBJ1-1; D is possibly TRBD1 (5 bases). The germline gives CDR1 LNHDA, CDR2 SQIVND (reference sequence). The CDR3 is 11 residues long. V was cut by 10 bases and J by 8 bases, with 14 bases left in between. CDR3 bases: TGTGCCATAGGGACTTTCGGGGAAGCTTTCTTT. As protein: CAIGTFGEAFF.

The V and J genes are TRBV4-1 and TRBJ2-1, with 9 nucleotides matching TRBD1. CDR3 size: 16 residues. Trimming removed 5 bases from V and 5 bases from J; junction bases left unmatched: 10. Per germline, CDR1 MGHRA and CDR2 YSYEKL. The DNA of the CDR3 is TGCGCCAGCAGCACTTCACCGGGACAGGGAAACAATGAGCAGTTCTTC. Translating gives CASSTSPGQGNNEQFF.

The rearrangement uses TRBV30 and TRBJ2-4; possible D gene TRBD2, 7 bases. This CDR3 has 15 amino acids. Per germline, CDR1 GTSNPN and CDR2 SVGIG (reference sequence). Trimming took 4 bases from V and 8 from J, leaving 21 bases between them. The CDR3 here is CAWTQGIGGRDIQYF. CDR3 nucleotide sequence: TGTGCCTGGACCCAAGGTATCGGGGGGCGAGACATTCAGTACTTC.

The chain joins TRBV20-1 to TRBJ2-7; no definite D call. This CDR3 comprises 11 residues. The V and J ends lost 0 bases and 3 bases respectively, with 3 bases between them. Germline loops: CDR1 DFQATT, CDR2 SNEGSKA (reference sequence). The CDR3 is CSARDYYEQYF. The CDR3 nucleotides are TGCAGTGCTAGAGACTACTACGAGCAGTACTTC.

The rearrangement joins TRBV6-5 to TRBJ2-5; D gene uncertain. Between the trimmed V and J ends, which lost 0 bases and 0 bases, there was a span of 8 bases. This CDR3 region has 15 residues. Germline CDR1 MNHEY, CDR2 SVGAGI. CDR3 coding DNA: TGTGCCAGCAGTTACTCTGGCGGCTACCAAGAGACCCAGTACTTC. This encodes CASSYSGGYQETQYF.

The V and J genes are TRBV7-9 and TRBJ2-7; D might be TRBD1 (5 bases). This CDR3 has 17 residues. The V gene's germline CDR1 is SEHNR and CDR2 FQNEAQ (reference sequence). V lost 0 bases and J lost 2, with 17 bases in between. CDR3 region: CASSLASSQGTPYEQYF. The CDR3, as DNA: TGTGCCAGCAGCTTAGCCAGTTCGCAGGGCACCCCCTACGAGCAGTACTTC.

This chain's CDR3 is CASSLAWGTARVAKNIQYF. Here the CDR3 DNA reads TGTGCCAGCAGCTTAGCCTGGGGGACAGCCCGAGTAGCCAAAAACATTCAGTACTTC. The V call is TRBV7-8, the J call TRBJ2-4, with TRBD1 matching 7 bases. Germline CDR1 is SGHVS and CDR2 is FQNEAQ. This CDR3 contains 19 residues. V gave up 0 bases and J gave up 0 bases; unmatched junction bases: 11.

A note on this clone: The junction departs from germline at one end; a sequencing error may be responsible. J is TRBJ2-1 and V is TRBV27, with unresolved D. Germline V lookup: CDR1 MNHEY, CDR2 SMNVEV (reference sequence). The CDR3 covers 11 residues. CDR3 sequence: CATSDFHYQFF. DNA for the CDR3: TGTGCCACCAGTGATTTTCACTACCAGTTCTTC.

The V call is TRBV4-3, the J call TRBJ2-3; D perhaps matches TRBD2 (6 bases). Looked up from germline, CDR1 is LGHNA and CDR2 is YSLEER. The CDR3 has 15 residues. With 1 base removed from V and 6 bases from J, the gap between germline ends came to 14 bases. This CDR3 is CASSQGGLALDTQYF. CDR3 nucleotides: TGCGCCAGCAGCCAAGGAGGGCTAGCGTTGGATACGCAGTATTTT.

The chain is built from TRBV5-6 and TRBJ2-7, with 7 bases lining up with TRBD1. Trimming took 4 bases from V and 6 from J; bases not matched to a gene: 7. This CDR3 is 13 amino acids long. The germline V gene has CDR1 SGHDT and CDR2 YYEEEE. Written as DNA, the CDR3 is TGTGCCAGCAGCGGAGGATGGACAGGCGAGCAGTACTTC. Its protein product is CASSGGWTGEQYF.

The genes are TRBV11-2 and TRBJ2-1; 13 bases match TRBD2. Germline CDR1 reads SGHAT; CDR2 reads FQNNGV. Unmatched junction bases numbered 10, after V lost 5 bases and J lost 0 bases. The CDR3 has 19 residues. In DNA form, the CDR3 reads TGTGCCAGCAGCCCTCGGACTAGCGGGAGTTTCGCCTCCTACAATGAGCAGTTCTTC. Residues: CASSPRTSGSFASYNEQFF.

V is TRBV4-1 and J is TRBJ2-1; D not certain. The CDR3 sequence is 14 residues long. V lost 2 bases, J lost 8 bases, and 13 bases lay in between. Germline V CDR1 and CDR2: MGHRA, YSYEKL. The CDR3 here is CASSQKADFYEQFF. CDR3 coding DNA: TGCGCCAGCAGCCAAAAGGCAGACTTCTATGAGCAGTTCTTC.

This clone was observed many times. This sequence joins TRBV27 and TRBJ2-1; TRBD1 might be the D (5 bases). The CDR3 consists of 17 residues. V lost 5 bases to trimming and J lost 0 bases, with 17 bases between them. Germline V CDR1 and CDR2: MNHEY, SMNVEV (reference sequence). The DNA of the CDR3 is TGTGCCAGCAGTCTAGGACGAACAGGTAGCTCCTACAATGAGCAGTTCTTC. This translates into CASSLGRTGSSYNEQFF.

DNA for the CDR3: TGTGCCAGCAGTTTCGAGGGGGAACAGTACTTC. It translates to CASSFEGEQYF. This rearrangement joins TRBV28 to TRBJ2-4; a possible D gene is TRBD1 (6 bases). Looked up from germline, CDR1 is MDHEN and CDR2 is SYDVKM. V lost 3 bases to trimming and J lost 13 bases, with 10 bases between them. The CDR3 is 11 residues long. The full variable domain, its missing parts supplied by reference TRBV28 and TRBJ2-4, is DVKVTQSSRYLVKRTGEKVFLECVQDMDHENMFWYRQDPGLGLRLIYFSYDVKMKEKGDIPEGYSVSREKKERFSLILESASTNQTSMYLCASSFEGEQYFGAGTRLSVL.

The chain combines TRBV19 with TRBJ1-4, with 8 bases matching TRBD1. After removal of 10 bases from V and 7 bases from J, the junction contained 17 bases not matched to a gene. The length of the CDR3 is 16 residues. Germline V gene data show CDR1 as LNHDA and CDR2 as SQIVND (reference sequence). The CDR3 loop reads CATADRAEENSEKLFF. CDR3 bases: TGTGCCACGGCGGACAGGGCCGAAGAAAACAGTGAAAAACTGTTTTTT.

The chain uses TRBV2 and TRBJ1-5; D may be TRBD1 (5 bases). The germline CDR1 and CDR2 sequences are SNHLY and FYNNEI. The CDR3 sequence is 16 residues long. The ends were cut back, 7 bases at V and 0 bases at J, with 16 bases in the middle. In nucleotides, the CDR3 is TGTGCCAGCACTGGGGCTTTCGCTTATAGCAATCAGCCCCAGCATTTT. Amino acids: CASTGAFAYSNQPQHF.

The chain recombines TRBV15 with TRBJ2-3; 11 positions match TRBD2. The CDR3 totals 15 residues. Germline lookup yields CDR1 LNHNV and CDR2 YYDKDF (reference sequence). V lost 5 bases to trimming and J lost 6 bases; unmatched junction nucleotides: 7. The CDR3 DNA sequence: TGTGCCACCAGCGGAAAGACTAGCGGGATGGATACGCAGTATTTT. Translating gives CATSGKTSGMDTQYF.

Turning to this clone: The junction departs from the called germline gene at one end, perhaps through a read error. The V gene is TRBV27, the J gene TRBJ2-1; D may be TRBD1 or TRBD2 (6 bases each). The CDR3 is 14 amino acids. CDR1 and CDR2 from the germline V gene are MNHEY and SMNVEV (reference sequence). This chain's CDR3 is CASRLGGAPDEQFF. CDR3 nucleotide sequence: TGTGCCAGCCGTTTGGGGGGCGCCCCCGATGAGCAGTTCTTC.

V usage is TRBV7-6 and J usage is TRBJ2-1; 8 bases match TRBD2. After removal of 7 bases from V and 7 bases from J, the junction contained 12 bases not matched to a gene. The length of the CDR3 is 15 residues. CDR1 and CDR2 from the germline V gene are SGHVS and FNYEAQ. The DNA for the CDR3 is TGTGCCAGCAACCCTCTAGCGGGTGGGTGGAATGAGCAGTTCTTC. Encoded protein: CASNPLAGGWNEQFF.

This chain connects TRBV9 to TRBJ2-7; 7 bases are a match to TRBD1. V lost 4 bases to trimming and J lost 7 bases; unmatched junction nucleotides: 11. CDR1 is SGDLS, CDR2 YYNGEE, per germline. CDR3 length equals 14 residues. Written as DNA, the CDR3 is TGTGCCAGCAGCCCAGGACAGGCCTTGGGGGAGCAGTACTTC. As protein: CASSPGQALGEQYF.

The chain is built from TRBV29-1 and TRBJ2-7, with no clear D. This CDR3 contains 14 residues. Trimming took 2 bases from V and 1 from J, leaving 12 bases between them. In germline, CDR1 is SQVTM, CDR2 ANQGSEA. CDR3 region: CSVEKSGRSYEQYF. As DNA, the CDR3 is TGCAGCGTTGAAAAATCAGGTCGGTCCTACGAGCAGTACTTC.

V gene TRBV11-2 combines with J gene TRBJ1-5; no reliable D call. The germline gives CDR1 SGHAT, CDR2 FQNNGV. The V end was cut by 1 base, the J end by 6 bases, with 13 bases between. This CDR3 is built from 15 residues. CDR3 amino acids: CASSLGPNAGQPQHF. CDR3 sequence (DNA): TGTGCCAGCAGCTTAGGGCCAAATGCGGGTCAGCCCCAGCATTTT. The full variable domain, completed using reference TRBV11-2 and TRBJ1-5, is EAGVAQSPRYKIIEKRQSVAFWCNPISGHATLYWYQQILGQGPKLLIQFQNNGVVDDSQLPKDRFSAERLKGVDSTLKIQPAKLEDSAVYLCASSLGPNAGQPQHFGDGTRLSIL.

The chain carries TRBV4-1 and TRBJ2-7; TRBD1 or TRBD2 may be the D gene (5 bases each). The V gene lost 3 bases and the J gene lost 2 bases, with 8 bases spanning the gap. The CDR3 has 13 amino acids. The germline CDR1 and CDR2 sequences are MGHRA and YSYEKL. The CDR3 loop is CASSQGPPYEQYF. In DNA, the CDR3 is TGCGCCAGCAGCCAGGGACCCCCCTACGAGCAGTACTTC.

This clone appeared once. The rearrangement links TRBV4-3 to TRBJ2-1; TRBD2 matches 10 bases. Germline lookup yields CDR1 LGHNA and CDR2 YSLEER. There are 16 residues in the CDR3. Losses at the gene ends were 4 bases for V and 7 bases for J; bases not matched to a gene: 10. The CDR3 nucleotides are TGCGCCAGCAGCCCCCTTCTAGCGGGAGAGGGAAATGAGCAGTTCTTC. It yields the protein CASSPLLAGEGNEQFF.

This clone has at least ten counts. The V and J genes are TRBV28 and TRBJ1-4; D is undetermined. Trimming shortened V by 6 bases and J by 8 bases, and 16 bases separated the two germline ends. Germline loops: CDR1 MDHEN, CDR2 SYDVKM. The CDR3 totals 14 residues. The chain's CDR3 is CASRTGPRNEKLFF. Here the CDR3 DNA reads TGTGCCAGCAGAACCGGGCCGAGGAACGAAAAACTGTTTTTT.

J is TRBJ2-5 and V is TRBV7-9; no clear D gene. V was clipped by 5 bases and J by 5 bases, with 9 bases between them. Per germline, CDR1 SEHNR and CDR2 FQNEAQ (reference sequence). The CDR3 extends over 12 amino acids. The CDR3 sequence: CASSPPIETQYF. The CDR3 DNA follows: TGTGCCAGCAGCCCCCCGATCGAGACCCAGTACTTC.

The CDR3: CASRTGRLNEQFF. The CDR3, as DNA: TGTGCCAGCAGAACGGGACGTCTCAATGAGCAGTTCTTC. This chain uses TRBV27 with TRBJ2-1; D may correspond to TRBD1 or TRBD2 (5 bases each). CDR3 length: 13 residues. Germline V lookup: CDR1 MNHEY, CDR2 SMNVEV (reference sequence). Trimming pared 6 bases from V and 6 bases from J, leaving 12 bases between.

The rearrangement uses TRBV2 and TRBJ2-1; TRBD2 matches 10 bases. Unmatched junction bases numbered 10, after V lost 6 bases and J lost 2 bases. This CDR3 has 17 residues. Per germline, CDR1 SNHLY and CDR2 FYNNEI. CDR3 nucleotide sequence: TGTGCCAGCAGCTCGGGACTAGCGCGTGGGCCCTACAATGAGCAGTTCTTC. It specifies CASSSGLARGPYNEQFF.

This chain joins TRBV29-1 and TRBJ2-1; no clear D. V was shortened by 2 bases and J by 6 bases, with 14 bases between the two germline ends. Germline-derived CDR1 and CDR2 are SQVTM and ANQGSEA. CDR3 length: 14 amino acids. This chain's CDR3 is CSVETRPKTNEQFF. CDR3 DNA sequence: TGCAGCGTTGAAACTCGACCCAAGACCAATGAGCAGTTCTTC.

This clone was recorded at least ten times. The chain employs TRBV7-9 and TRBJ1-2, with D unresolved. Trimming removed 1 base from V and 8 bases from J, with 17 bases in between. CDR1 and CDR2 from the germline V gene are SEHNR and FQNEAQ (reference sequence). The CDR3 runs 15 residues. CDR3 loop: CASSLEGGSLRGYTF. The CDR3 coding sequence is TGTGCCAGCAGCTTAGAAGGAGGTTCACTACGCGGCTACACCTTC. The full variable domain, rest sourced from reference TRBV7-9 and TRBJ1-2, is DTGVSQNPRHKITKRGQNVTFRCDPISEHNRLYWYRQTLGQGPEFLTYFQNEAQLEKSRLLSDRFSAERPKGSFSTLEIQRTEQGDSAMYLCASSLEGGSLRGYTFGSGTRLTVV.